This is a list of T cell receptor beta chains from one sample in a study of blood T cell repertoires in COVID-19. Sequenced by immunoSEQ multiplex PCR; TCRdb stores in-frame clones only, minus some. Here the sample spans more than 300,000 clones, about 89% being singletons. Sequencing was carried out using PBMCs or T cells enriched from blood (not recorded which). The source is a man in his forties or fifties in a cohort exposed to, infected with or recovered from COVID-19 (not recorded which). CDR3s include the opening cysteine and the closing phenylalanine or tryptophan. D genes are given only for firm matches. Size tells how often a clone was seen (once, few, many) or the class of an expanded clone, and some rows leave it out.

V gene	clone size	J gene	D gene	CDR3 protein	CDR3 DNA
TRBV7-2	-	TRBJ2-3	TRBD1	CASRLNRGGLDTQYF	TGTGCCAGCAGGCTTAACAGGGGTGGGTTAGATACGCAGTATTTT
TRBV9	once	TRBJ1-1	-	CASSAQISNTEAFF	TGTGCCAGCAGCGCACAGATTTCGAACACTGAAGCTTTCTTT
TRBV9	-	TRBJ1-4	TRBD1	CASSPGTALNEKLFF	TGTGCCAGCAGCCCAGGGACAGCTCTTAATGAAAAACTGTTTTTT
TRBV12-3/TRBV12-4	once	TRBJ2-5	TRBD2	CASSLGARERDF	TGTGCCAGCAGTTTAGGGGCGCGGGAGAGGGACTTC
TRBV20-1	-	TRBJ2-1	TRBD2	CSARLAGVPFF	TGCAGTGCCCGACTAGCGGGAGTGCCGTTCTTC
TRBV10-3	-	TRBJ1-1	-	CAISESGANTEAFF	TGTGCCATCAGTGAGTCTGGAGCGAACACTGAAGCTTTCTTT
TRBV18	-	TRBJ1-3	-	CASSPGAPGNTIYF	TGTGCCAGCTCACCAGGGGCGCCAGGAAACACCATATATTTT
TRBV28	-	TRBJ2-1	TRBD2	CASVLSGSNEQFF	TGTGCCAGCGTCCTTAGCGGGAGCAATGAGCAGTTCTTC
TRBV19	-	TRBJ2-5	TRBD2	CASSVGLARETQYF	TGTGCCAGTAGTGTCGGACTAGCCCGCGAGACCCAGTACTTC
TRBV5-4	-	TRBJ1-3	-	CASSFNSGNTIYF	TGTGCCAGCAGCTTCAACTCTGGAAACACCATATATTTT
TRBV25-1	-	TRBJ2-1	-	CASSGRVRGNEQFF	TGTGCCAGCAGTGGCCGGGTCCGGGGTAATGAGCAGTTCTTC
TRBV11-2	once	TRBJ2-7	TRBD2	CASSFAAGVHEQYF	TGTGCCAGCAGCTTTGCGGCGGGAGTCCACGAGCAGTACTTC
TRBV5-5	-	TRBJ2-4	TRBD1	CASSPGGSAKNIQYF	TGTGCCAGCAGCCCAGGGGGCTCGGCCAAAAACATTCAGTACTTC
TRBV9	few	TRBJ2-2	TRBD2	CASSVGLAGQSGELFF	TGTGCCAGCAGCGTAGGGCTAGCGGGACAGTCGGGGGAGCTGTTTTTT
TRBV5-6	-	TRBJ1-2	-	CASSIAGENYGYTF	TGTGCCAGCAGCATTGCCGGGGAAAACTATGGCTACACCTTC
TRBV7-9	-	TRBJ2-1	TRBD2	CASSLVRGDSSYNEQFF	TGTGCCAGCAGCTTAGTACGGGGGGATAGCTCCTACAATGAGCAGTTCTTC
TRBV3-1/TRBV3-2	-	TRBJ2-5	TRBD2	CASSPPGLAGGFKETQYF	TGTGCCAGCAGCCCCCCGGGACTAGCGGGAGGGTTTAAAGAGACCCAGTACTTC
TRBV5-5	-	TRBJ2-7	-	CASSANIGTGLSYEQYF	TGTGCCAGCAGCGCGAACATCGGTACAGGGCTGTCATACGAGCAGTACTTC
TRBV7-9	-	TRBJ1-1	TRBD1	CASSPTGGPNTEAFF	TGTGCCAGCAGCCCTACAGGGGGCCCGAACACTGAAGCTTTCTTT
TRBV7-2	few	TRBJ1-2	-	CASSPQVTVNYGYTF	TGTGCCAGCAGCCCACAGGTGACAGTTAACTATGGCTACACCTTC
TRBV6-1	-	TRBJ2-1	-	CASSEGLPVAYNEQFF	TGTGCCAGCAGTGAAGGTTTGCCAGTAGCTTACAATGAGCAGTTCTTC
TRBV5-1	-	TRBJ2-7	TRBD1	CASSFEPGTGYREQYF	TGCGCCAGCAGCTTTGAACCCGGGACAGGGTACCGCGAGCAGTACTTC
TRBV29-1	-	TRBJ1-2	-	CSVAGRSGYTF	TGCAGCGTTGCAGGGCGGTCGGGCTACACCTTC
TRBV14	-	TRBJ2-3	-	CASSQVGRSALSDTQYF	TGTGCCAGCAGCCAAGTAGGGAGGTCAGCACTTTCAGATACGCAGTATTTT
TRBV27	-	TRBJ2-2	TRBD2	CASSPGTSGRTGELFF	TGTGCCAGCAGTCCCGGGACTAGCGGGAGGACCGGGGAGCTGTTTTTT
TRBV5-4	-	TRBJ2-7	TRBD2	CASSLNGGRALYEQYF	TGTGCCAGCAGCTTGAATGGCGGGAGGGCCCTCTACGAGCAGTACTTC
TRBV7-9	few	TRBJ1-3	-	CASSARRRGNSGNTIYF	TGTGCCAGCAGCGCCAGGCGGCGGGGGAACTCTGGAAACACCATATATTTT
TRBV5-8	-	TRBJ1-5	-	CASSQDSIQPQHF	TGTGCCAGCAGCCAAGATAGTATTCAGCCCCAGCATTTT